The 29 T cell receptor beta chains given below trace back to one sample, sequenced in a study of Graves' ophthalmopathy and Graves' hyperthyroidism (dated by TCRdb to the late 2010s). Data came from an Illumina HiSeq 2000. For repertoire sequencing, the TCR beta CDR3 regions were amplified from RNA transcripts. The first round of RT-PCR was done with HTBI primers and the Qiagen OneStep RT-PCR kit, and was followed by a second round of multiplex PCR, then size selection and purification. TCRdb passed the public sequencing reads through fastp at Q25 and MiXCR, retaining productive beta sequences. Every distinct CDR3 protein forms one entry, paired with its most common genes and DNA. The sample table shows more than 550,000 distinct CDR3 sequences, and roughly two fifths are seen once. Around 3.3% of the sample belongs to the ten largest clones. Sequences were obtained from peripheral blood. The source is an adult man with Graves' ophthalmopathy.

The rearrangement uses TRBV9 and TRBJ2-3, with 8 bases that match TRBD2. The length of the CDR3 is 15 residues. The junction had 5 bases not matched to a gene; V was cut back by 4 bases and J by 1 base. The germline V gene has CDR1 SGDLS and CDR2 YYNGEE. The CDR3 loop reads CASSQRRGGTDTQYF. CDR3 sequence (DNA): TGTGCCAGCAGCCAAAGGCGGGGGGGCACAGATACGCAGTATTTT.

The table lists this clonotype with many counts. V usage is TRBV25-1 and J usage is TRBJ2-2; tentatively, D is TRBD2 (5 bases). Between the trimmed V and J ends, which lost 11 bases and 0 bases, there was a span of 13 bases. CDR1 is MGHDK, CDR2 SYGVNS, per germline. The CDR3 contains 14 residues. Here the CDR3 reads CAEEDPSNTGELFF. The CDR3 DNA follows: TGTGCCGAGGAGGACCCATCGAACACCGGGGAGCTGTTTTTT.

This clonotype has a count of ten or more. DNA of the CDR3: TGTGCCAGCAGCGTAGAAGTCAGCTCCTACGAGCAGTACTTC. This translates into CASSVEVSSYEQYF. V is TRBV9 and J is TRBJ2-7; no clear D gene. Germline V CDR1 and CDR2: SGDLS, YYNGEE. The ends were cut back, 0 bases at V and 0 bases at J, with 7 bases in the middle. The CDR3 totals 14 residues.

V gene TRBV30 combines with J gene TRBJ1-1; no clear D. This CDR3 comprises 13 residues. The V gene's germline CDR1 is GTSNPN and CDR2 SVGIG (reference sequence). The V end was cut by 0 bases, the J end by 1 base, with 6 bases between. In nucleotides, the CDR3 is TGTGCCTGGAGTGTACGGCAGAACACTGAAGCTTTCTTT. As protein: CAWSVRQNTEAFF.

About this clonotype itself: A much larger clonotype is one base distant, so this may be a read error. The chain combines TRBV10-3 with TRBJ2-7; 12 nucleotides agree with TRBD2. Germline V CDR1 and CDR2: ENHRY, SYGVKD. The CDR3 runs to 15 residues. With V trimmed by 5 bases and J by 6 bases, 8 bases remained unmatched. Here the CDR3 reads CAISRLAGEAGEQYF. In DNA, the CDR3 is TGTGCCATCAGTAGACTAGCGGGAGAGGCGGGCGAGCAGTACTTC.

In its sample, this clonotype was seen many times. The V call is TRBV7-3, the J call TRBJ2-5; D remains ambiguous. This CDR3 spans 13 amino acids. Germline assignment: CDR1 SGHTA and CDR2 FQGTGA. The V end was cut by 0 bases, the J end by 5 bases, with 7 bases between. This chain's CDR3 is CASSLTREETQYF. CDR3 DNA sequence: TGTGCCAGCAGCTTAACTAGAGAGGAGACCCAGTACTTC.

With respect to this clonotype: This sequence may be a read error, since a much larger clone differs from it by one base. V usage is TRBV24-1 and J usage is TRBJ2-7, with D possibly matching TRBD1 (6 bases). The CDR3 contains 14 residues. V lost 3 bases to trimming and J lost 1 base, with 9 bases between them. Per germline, CDR1 KGHDR and CDR2 SFDVKD. The CDR3 bases are TGTGCCACCAGTGATCCGGGACAATCCTACGAGCAGTACTTC. It encodes CATSDPGQSYEQYF.

The rearrangement links TRBV7-8 to TRBJ2-7, with D possibly TRBD1 on 6 matching bases. With 5 bases removed from V and 9 bases from J, the gap between germline ends came to 23 bases. This CDR3 spans 15 amino acids. Germline values: CDR1 SGHVS, CDR2 FQNEAQ. The CDR3 bases are TGTGCCAGCAGCGCTAGGGCAGGGGACACAGATACGCAGTACTTC. Translated: CASSARAGDTDTQYF.

V and J are TRBV7-6 and TRBJ1-1, with no clear D. CDR1 is SGHVS and CDR2 is FNYEAQ in the germline V gene. The CDR3 is 13 amino acids. V was clipped by 3 bases and J by 7 bases, with 12 bases between them. CDR3 protein: CASSLRLDNEAFF. CDR3 coding DNA: TGTGCCAGCAGCTTGCGACTAGACAATGAAGCTTTCTTT.

This chain links TRBV19 with TRBJ2-2, with D possibly TRBD2 on 6 matching bases. The CDR3 loop spans 16 amino acids. Germline V lookup: CDR1 LNHDA, CDR2 SQIVND (reference sequence). Trimming took 9 bases from V and 3 from J, leaving 20 bases between them. CDR3 nucleotide sequence: TGTGCCAGACCCCAGTCTGGAGGGGAGGACACCGGGGAGCTGTTTTTT. This encodes CARPQSGGEDTGELFF.

In this sample, this clonotype turned up a few times. The V gene is TRBV30, the J gene TRBJ2-5; D remains unclear. In germline, CDR1 is GTSNPN, CDR2 SVGIG (reference sequence). This CDR3 has 12 amino acids. V lost 2 bases and J 1 base, leaving 5 bases between the germline ends. CDR3 sequence reads: CAWSRAQETQYF. The CDR3 DNA sequence: TGTGCCTGGAGTAGGGCCCAAGAGACCCAGTACTTC.

This clonotype was counted ten times or more. This chain uses TRBV5-8 with TRBJ2-5; 7 nucleotides line up with TRBD2. The CDR3 covers 15 residues. Trimming at V came to 0 bases and at J to 5 bases, leaving 7 bases not matched to a gene. Germline V lookup: CDR1 SGHTS, CDR2 YDEGEE. CDR3 protein: CASSLGGSLVETQYF. The CDR3 DNA sequence: TGTGCCAGCAGCTTGGGCGGGAGTCTTGTCGAGACCCAGTACTTC.

This clonotype was recorded many times. V usage is TRBV20-1 and J usage is TRBJ2-7; D perhaps matches TRBD1 (6 bases). V was trimmed by 4 bases and J by 5 bases, leaving 12 bases between them. The germline V gene encodes CDR1 DFQATT and CDR2 SNEGSKA (reference sequence). CDR3 length equals 12 residues. CDR3 protein: CSATTGNNEQYF. The CDR3 bases are TGCAGTGCTACGACAGGTAACAACGAGCAGTACTTC.

A note on this clonotype: Because it lacks the conserved phenylalanine or tryptophan at the end, this CDR3 is likely a read error. The DNA is omitted, as the CDR3 cannot be located on it reliably, and the CDR3 follows TCRdb's listing. The chain is built from TRBV7-9 and TRBJ1-1; the table gives TRBD1 as D, unverified against the DNA. Ends included, the CDR3 has 8 residues. Germline CDR1 reads SEHNR; CDR2 reads FQNEAQ (reference sequence). The CDR3 loop is CASSFSGP.

Ten or more counts support this clonotype. The J gene is TRBJ1-1, the V gene TRBV10-3, with D perhaps TRBD1 (5 bases). Trimming removed 8 bases from V and 4 bases from J, with 17 bases in between. Germline CDR1 is ENHRY and CDR2 is SYGVKD. This CDR3 comprises 14 residues. The CDR3 here is CAIGGRWGGTEAFF. For the CDR3, the DNA is TGTGCCATCGGGGGACGATGGGGTGGCACTGAAGCTTTCTTT.

The chain joins TRBV4-3 to TRBJ1-1; D is ambiguous. The CDR3 consists of 14 residues. The germline CDR1 and CDR2 sequences are LGHNA and YSLEER. Trimming took 3 bases from V and 5 from J, leaving 13 bases between them. CDR3 sequence (DNA): TGCGCCAGCAGCCAGACCGGGAGTAGGACTGAAGCTTTCTTT. Translation gives CASSQTGSRTEAFF.

CDR3 in amino acids: CASSLLSGGANEQYF. As DNA, the CDR3 is TGTGCCAGCAGCTTGCTTAGCGGGGGGGCTAACGAGCAGTACTTC. The chain couples TRBV11-1 to TRBJ2-7; 11 bases are shared with TRBD2. J was trimmed by 5 bases and V by 3 bases; bases with no gene match: 6. Germline CDR1 reads SGHAT; CDR2 reads FQDESV (reference sequence). CDR3 length: 15 residues. Looking up the rest from reference TRBV11-1 and TRBJ2-7 gives the full variable domain: EAEVAQSPRYKITEKSQAVAFWCDPISGHATLYWYRQILGQGPELLVQFQDESVVDDSQLPKDRFSAERLKGVDSTLKIQPAELGDSAMYLCASSLLSGGANEQYFGPGTRLTVT.

Concerning this clonotype itself: This may stem from a read error, because a much larger clone lies one nucleotide away. The J gene is TRBJ1-5, the V gene TRBV11-1; TRBD1 aligns across 8 bases. V shed 4 bases, J shed 2 bases, and the junction held 4 bases outside the gene matches. Germline V gene lookup returns CDR1 SGHAT and CDR2 FQDESV (reference sequence). This CDR3 is built from 15 residues. The DNA of the CDR3 is TGTGCCAGCAGCTGGACAGGGATAGGCAATCAGCCCCAGCATTTT. Protein product: CASSWTGIGNQPQHF. The full variable domain, rest sourced from reference TRBV11-1 and TRBJ1-5, is EAEVAQSPRYKITEKSQAVAFWCDPISGHATLYWYRQILGQGPELLVQFQDESVVDDSQLPKDRFSAERLKGVDSTLKIQPAELGDSAMYLCASSWTGIGNQPQHFGDGTRLSIL.

The CDR3 sequence is CAWRGTSGTHKQYF. The CDR3 DNA reads TGTGCCTGGAGAGGGACTAGCGGGACGCATAAGCAGTACTTC. V and J are TRBV30 and TRBJ2-7; 13 bases agree with TRBD2. The CDR3 has 14 amino acids. Germline values: CDR1 GTSNPN, CDR2 SVGIG (reference sequence). The trim removed 3 bases at V and 8 bases at J, leaving 7 bases unmatched.

This clonotype was counted a few times. This chain uses TRBV6-5 with TRBJ2-7, with D possibly being TRBD2 (6 bases). The CDR3 length is 15 residues. The V end was cut by 4 bases, the J end by 6 bases, with 19 bases between. The V gene's germline CDR1 is MNHEY and CDR2 SVGAGI. The CDR3 DNA is TGTGCCAGCAGTTCCCCTCTAACGACAGCGGGCGAGCAGTACTTC. This encodes CASSSPLTTAGEQYF.

This chain links TRBV5-1 with TRBJ2-3, with D uncertain. The length of the CDR3 is 14 residues. Germline CDR1 is SGHRS and CDR2 is YFSETQ. V lost 2 bases to trimming and J lost 3 bases, with 10 bases between them. CDR3 bases: TGCGCCAGCAGCTTCGGTGCGGAAACAGATACGCAGTATTTT. It is translated as CASSFGAETDTQYF.

Notes on this clonotype: A read error is possible here, since a much larger clone lies one base away. CDR3 residues: CASSMGGNYGHTF. CDR3 bases: TGTGCCAGTAGTATGGGAGGAAACTATGGCCACACCTTC. The chain is built from TRBV19 and TRBJ1-2; D gene ambiguous. The germline V gene encodes CDR1 LNHDA and CDR2 SQIVND (reference sequence). This CDR3 is 13 amino acids long.

With regard to this clonotype: One junction end does not reproduce the germline sequence, and a read error may be involved. J is TRBJ1-3 and V is TRBV7-2, with D unclear. Germline assignment: CDR1 SGHTA and CDR2 FQGNSA. This CDR3 region has 15 residues. CDR3 bases: TGTGCCAGTAGTACCAACGGGTTCTCTGGAAACACCGTATATTTT. Encoded protein: CASSTNGFSGNTVYF.

Concerning this clonotype itself: A much larger clone sits a single nucleotide away, making a read error possible. This chain connects TRBV9 to TRBJ1-5; TRBD1 aligns across 7 bases. V shed 4 bases and J 5 bases; nucleotides not matched to a gene: 6. Per germline, CDR1 SGDLS and CDR2 YYNGEE. This CDR3 has 14 amino acids. CDR3 in DNA: TGTGCCAGCAGCCCACAGGGGAACGATCAGCCCCAGCATTTT. Amino acid sequence: CASSPQGNDQPQHF.

The genes are TRBV2 and TRBJ2-5, with a possible D match to TRBD2 (5 bases). Germline values: CDR1 SNHLY, CDR2 FYNNEI. The CDR3 runs to 17 residues. Between the trimmed V and J ends, which lost 6 bases and 5 bases, there was a span of 25 bases. CDR3 coding DNA: TGTGCCAGCAGCCAAGACGGGCCCAACGGAGGAACGGAGACCCAGTACTTC. Amino acids: CASSQDGPNGGTETQYF.

Many counts were recorded for this clonotype. The genes are TRBV11-2 and TRBJ1-4; D is uncertain. The CDR3 has 13 residues. Per the germline V gene, CDR1 is SGHAT and CDR2 is FQNNGV. V lost 0 bases and J 7 bases, leaving 6 bases between the germline ends. CDR3 protein: CASSLDIREKLFF. The DNA for the CDR3 is TGTGCCAGCAGCTTAGATATCCGTGAAAAACTGTTTTTT.

The chain joins TRBV25-1 to TRBJ1-1; no clear D. The CDR3 runs 14 residues. The germline gives CDR1 MGHDK, CDR2 SYGVNS. V was cut by 2 bases and J by 4 bases, with 11 bases left in between. The CDR3 sequence is CASSEGVPSTEAFF. In DNA, the CDR3 is TGTGCCAGCAGTGAAGGGGTCCCGAGCACTGAAGCTTTCTTT.

The chain uses TRBV29-1 and TRBJ1-1; D is perhaps TRBD1 (6 bases). Germline lookup yields CDR1 SQVTM and CDR2 ANQGSEA. There are 13 residues in the CDR3. V was trimmed by 3 bases and J by 4 bases, leaving 12 bases between them. The CDR3 is CSVDAGTSTEAFF. CDR3 DNA: TGCAGCGTTGATGCGGGGACATCCACTGAAGCTTTCTTT.

This clonotype was seen a handful of times. The chain has TRBV10-3 and TRBJ2-7; TRBD2 agrees at 8 bases. CDR3 length equals 15 residues. CDR1 is ENHRY, CDR2 SYGVKD, per germline. Unmatched junction bases numbered 7, after V lost 6 bases and J lost 0 bases. CDR3 bases: TGTGCCATCAGAACCTCCGGGGGGGCCTCCTACGAGCAGTACTTC. It is translated as CAIRTSGGASYEQYF.